A selection of T cell receptor beta chains follows, all from one sample in a study of T cells after yellow fever vaccination. TCRdb reprocessed the 5' RACE reads via MiXCR and lists one record per CDR3 protein. The table lists 500,000 to 700,000 distinct CDR3 sequences, about a fifth of them singletons. The sequencing here drew on PBMCs, taken 15 days after the yellow fever booster vaccination. The receptor source for this set is a young man who received the YFV17D yellow fever vaccine. CDR3s include the opening cysteine and the closing phenylalanine or tryptophan. A D gene is named only where the DNA matches it firmly. Where a row states a size, it is once, few, many or the class of an expanded clone; other rows omit it.

>TRBV24-1|NA|TRBJ2-5|few
TGTGCCACCGCGATTGGAGAGACCCAGTACTTC
CATAIGETQYF
>TRBV7-2|NA|TRBJ1-2|many
TGTGCCAGCAGCTTAGCAGAGGGCTATGGCTACACCTTC
CASSLAEGYGYTF
>TRBV7-2|NA|TRBJ1-1|many
TGTGCCAGCAGCTTATTGGGGATGAACACTGAAGCTTTCTTT
CASSLLGMNTEAFF
>TRBV27|NA|TRBJ2-5|NA
TGTGCCAGCAGTTTGAGGCTAGGGGCTAAAGAGACCCAGTACTTC
CASSLRLGAKETQYF
>TRBV20-1|NA|TRBJ2-7|few
TGCAGTGCGGAGGGGGGGGTCTACGAGCAGTACTTC
CSAEGGVYEQYF
>TRBV15|TRBD1|TRBJ1-6|NA
TGTGCCACCAGCAGAGATGCCCGCACCCGCTCCGCAGGGGGGGGGTCACCCCTCCACTTT
CATSRDARTRSAGGGSPLHF
>TRBV27|NA|TRBJ2-7|few
TGTGCCAGCAGTTTCAGGCAGGTTGGGACTGGGACCTACGAGCAGTACTTC
CASSFRQVGTGTYEQYF
>TRBV20-1|TRBD1|TRBJ1-5|NA
TGCAGTGCTTTAGGACAGGGGGGATATCAGCCCCAGCATTTT
CSALGQGGYQPQHF
>TRBV5-1|TRBD2|TRBJ2-5|NA
TGCGCCAGCAGCCGCAGGACTAGCGGGAGTTGGGAGACCCAGTACTTC
CASSRRTSGSWETQYF
>TRBV19|NA|TRBJ2-1|NA
TGTGCCAGTAGCGGGAGCCGAAACAATGAGCAGTTCTTC
CASSGSRNNEQFF
>TRBV7-2|NA|TRBJ1-2|NA
TGTGCCAGCAGCGCGGCGGACCTAATAACGGGTGGCTACACCTTC
CASSAADLITGGYTF
>TRBV7-2|TRBD2|TRBJ2-1|NA
TGTGCCAGCAGCCCAGACGGGACTAGCGGGTACAATGAGCAGTTCTTC
CASSPDGTSGYNEQFF
>TRBV5-1|TRBD1|TRBJ2-1|few
TGCGCCAGCAGCTTGGGGGGGACAGGGGGCTCCTACAATGAGCAGTTCTTC
CASSLGGTGGSYNEQFF
>TRBV7-2|NA|TRBJ1-5|NA
TGTGCCAGCAGCTTATTCCCGAAATCTCAGCCCCAGCATTTT
CASSLFPKSQPQHF
>TRBV29-1|NA|TRBJ2-3|NA
TGCAGCGTTGCGAGTGTGGGAGATACGCAGTATTTT
CSVASVGDTQYF
>TRBV28|NA|TRBJ2-7|few
TGTGCCAGCAGTACTAGGGGGGAGGGGATCTCCTACGAGCAGTACTTC
CASSTRGEGISYEQYF
>TRBV5-1|NA|TRBJ2-5|NA
TGCGCCGGCACGCAGGCGCCCGGCTCGAAGACCCAGTACTTC
CAGTQAPGSKTQYF
>TRBV5-5|TRBD2|TRBJ2-2|few
TGTGCCAGCATCTACGACGGGGGGGGCGGGGAGCTGTTTTTT
CASIYDGGGGELFF
>TRBV5-1|TRBD2|TRBJ2-2|NA
TGCGCCAGCAGCCCTCCGGGACTAGCGGGCAACACCGGGGAGCTGTTTTTT
CASSPPGLAGNTGELFF
>TRBV25-1|NA|TRBJ2-5|few
TGTGCCAGCAGTGGGACAGCCCGGGGCCGCCTGTACTTC
CASSGTARGRLYF
>TRBV7-3|NA|TRBJ2-1|NA
TGTGCCAGCAGCTTAAACGGCGGCTCCTACAATGAGCAGTTCTTC
CASSLNGGSYNEQFF
>TRBV6-1|NA|TRBJ2-2|few
TGTGCCAGTTTAGGGGTGCTTACCGGGGAGCTGTTTTTT
CASLGVLTGELFF
>TRBV5-1|NA|TRBJ2-7|NA
TGCGCCAGCAGCAGGGACGAAGACTACGAGCAGTACTTC
CASSRDEDYEQYF
>TRBV10-2|TRBD1|TRBJ1-1|few
TGCGCCAGCAGTGCCGGGACAGGGCGTATGAACACTGAAGCTTTCTTT
CASSAGTGRMNTEAFF
>TRBV5-1|TRBD2|TRBJ2-4|NA
TGCGCCAGCAGCTTTGGGACTAGCGGGGTCCTAGCCAAAAACATTCAGTACTTC
CASSFGTSGVLAKNIQYF
>TRBV10-2|NA|TRBJ1-5|NA
TGCGCCAGCAGTGAGTCTCCTAGGCCCCAGCATTTT
CASSESPRPQHF
>TRBV12-3/TRBV12-4|TRBD2|TRBJ2-1|few
TGTGCCAGCAGTGCTTCTAGCGGTTCCTACAATGAGCAGTTCTTC
CASSASSGSYNEQFF
>TRBV5-1|NA|TRBJ2-2|NA
TGCGCCAGCAGCTTTACCCAGGGCGGGAACGGGGAGCTGTTTTTT
CASSFTQGGNGELFF
>TRBV18|NA|TRBJ2-6|NA
TGTGCCAGCTCGGATGGGTTCTTGGGATCGGTCTCTGGGGCCAACGTCCTGACTTTC
CASSDGFLGSVSGANVLTF
>TRBV6-2/TRBV6-3|NA|TRBJ2-7|NA
TGTGCCAGCAGTTATTCTTACTACGAGCAGTACTTC
CASSYSYYEQYF
>TRBV12-3/TRBV12-4|NA|TRBJ2-7|NA
TGTGCCAGCAGTTTACTAGTGGCAGACGAGCAGTACTTC
CASSLLVADEQYF
>TRBV7-8|TRBD1|TRBJ2-3|NA
TGTGCCAGCAGGAGACAGGGGGATAGAGATACGCAGTATTTT
CASRRQGDRDTQYF